The 15 T cell receptor beta chains below were found in one sample sequenced in a study of blood T cell repertoires in COVID-19. Assay: immunoSEQ multiplex PCR; the TCRdb copy retains only in-frame clones and omits some. The profile covers roughly 380,000 clones, with roughly 84% appearing a single time and just under 3% taken by the ten largest. The sample was PBMCs or T cells enriched from blood (not recorded which). The receptors were gathered from a woman aged 25-40 years who had recovered from COVID-19.

V is TRBV6-5 and J is TRBJ2-2, with 9 bases lining up with TRBD1. The V gene's germline CDR1 is MNHEY and CDR2 SVGAGI. The CDR3 spans 14 residues. Trimming cost V 8 bases and J 6 bases; bases outside gene matches: 7. The CDR3 DNA is TGTGCCAGCCTACCGGGACAGGGCTCCGGGGAGCTGTTTTTT. The encoded protein is CASLPGQGSGELFF.

V and J are TRBV3-1 (or the pseudogene TRBV3-2) and TRBJ2-2; D unresolved. The CDR3 sequence is 20 residues long. Germline-derived CDR1 and CDR2 are LGHDT and YNNKEL (reference sequence). V shed 0 bases and J shed 1 base, with 21 bases lying between them. CDR3 loop: CASSQEAILRHSWNTGELFF. For the CDR3, the DNA is TGTGCCAGCAGCCAAGAAGCCATCCTCAGACATTCATGGAACACCGGGGAGCTGTTTTTT.

The chain links TRBV7-9 to TRBJ2-1, with D perhaps matching TRBD2 (6 bases). This CDR3 is built from 17 residues. Germline V gene lookup returns CDR1 SEHNR and CDR2 FQNEAQ (reference sequence). V shed 7 bases and J shed 0 bases, with 19 bases lying between them. CDR3 residues: CASNEMGGTSSYNEQFF. The CDR3 bases are TGTGCCAGCAATGAAATGGGCGGGACCAGCTCCTACAATGAGCAGTTCTTC.

The gene calls are TRBV3-1 (or the pseudogene TRBV3-2) and TRBJ2-3; 9 bases align to TRBD2. Trimming took 1 base from V and 4 from J; bases not matched to a gene: 3. Germline-derived CDR1 and CDR2 are LGHDT and YNNKEL (reference sequence). The CDR3 covers 15 residues. The CDR3, as DNA: TGTGCCAGCAGCCAAGGTAGCGGGAGTGCAGATACGCAGTATTTT. Its translation is CASSQGSGSADTQYF.

This clone was seen a single time. The chain links TRBV4-1 to TRBJ1-2; 7 bases agree with TRBD1. V shed 3 bases and J 5 bases; nucleotides not matched to a gene: 9. The CDR3 is 15 amino acids. Per the germline V gene, CDR1 is MGHRA and CDR2 is YSYEKL. The CDR3 sequence: CASSHPRAGGYGYTF. CDR3 sequence (DNA): TGCGCCAGCAGCCACCCTCGGGCAGGGGGTTATGGCTACACCTTC.

V is TRBV19 and J is TRBJ1-5, with unresolved D. The CDR3 runs 17 residues. In germline, CDR1 is LNHDA, CDR2 SQIVND (reference sequence). The V and J ends lost 8 bases and 0 bases respectively, with 20 bases between them. The CDR3 is CASGEAPAVYSNQPQHF. In DNA form, the CDR3 reads TGTGCCAGTGGAGAGGCCCCAGCAGTTTATAGCAATCAGCCCCAGCATTTT.

The chain combines TRBV9 with TRBJ1-2; TRBD1 is a possible D gene (6 bases). The germline V gene encodes CDR1 SGDLS and CDR2 YYNGEE. The V and J ends lost 5 bases and 4 bases respectively, with 12 bases between them. This CDR3 has 13 amino acids. This CDR3 is CASRNRDSYGYTF. The CDR3 nucleotides are TGTGCCAGCAGAAACAGGGATAGCTATGGCTACACCTTC. The full variable domain, rest sourced from reference TRBV9 and TRBJ1-2, is DSGVTQTPKHLITATGQRVTLRCSPRSGDLSVYWYQQSLDQGLQFLIQYYNGEERAKGNILERFSAQQFPDLHSELNLSSLELGDSALYFCASRNRDSYGYTFGSGTRLTVV.

This clone appeared once. Different DNA sequences within this sample yield the same CDR3. This chain uses TRBV28 with TRBJ2-1, with D possibly being TRBD2 (5 bases). The CDR3 is 12 residues long. Looked up from germline, CDR1 is MDHEN and CDR2 is SYDVKM. Trimming cost V 8 bases and J 0 bases, with 5 bases left between them. The CDR3 DNA sequence: TGTGCCAGCGGGAGCTCCTACAATGAGCAGTTCTTC. Translation: CASGSSYNEQFF.

This clone was counted once. The rearrangement uses TRBV14 and TRBJ2-7; D ambiguous. V lost 4 bases, J lost 5 bases, and 12 bases lay in between. This CDR3 region has 13 residues. The germline gives CDR1 SGHDN, CDR2 FVKESK. The CDR3 sequence: CASSLSLRDEQYF. Here the CDR3 DNA reads TGTGCCAGCAGCCTTTCCCTCCGAGACGAGCAGTACTTC. Supplemented by reference TRBV14 and TRBJ2-7, the full variable domain reads EAGVTQFPSHSVIEKGQTVTLRCDPISGHDNLYWYRRVMGKEIKFLLHFVKESKQDESGMPNNRFLAERTGGTYSTLKVQPAELEDSGVYFCASSLSLRDEQYFGPGTRLTVT.

This rearrangement joins TRBV19 to TRBJ2-1; no firm D call. V dropped 3 bases and J dropped 4 bases, with 16 bases sitting between them. The V gene's germline CDR1 is LNHDA and CDR2 SQIVND (reference sequence). The CDR3 length is 16 residues. The CDR3 DNA is TGTGCCAGTAGTATCGTTAGTCTAGAACATTACAATGAGCAGTTCTTC. This encodes CASSIVSLEHYNEQFF.

This chain links TRBV28 with TRBJ2-7, with 9 bases that match TRBD2. This CDR3 contains 16 residues. Germline V gene lookup returns CDR1 MDHEN and CDR2 SYDVKM. With 8 bases clipped from V and 5 bases from J, the junction kept 16 bases outside the gene matches. The chain's CDR3 is CASSYQGLAGTNEQYF. The CDR3 nucleotides are TGTGCCAGCTCCTATCAAGGGCTAGCGGGAACTAACGAGCAGTACTTC.

Only one count was recorded for this clone. The chain employs TRBV6-6 and TRBJ1-5; D unclear. The germline V and J ends were trimmed by 7 bases and 2 bases, with 12 bases remaining between them. Germline V CDR1 and CDR2: MNHNY, SVGAGI (reference sequence). CDR3 size: 14 residues. The CDR3 DNA is TGTGCCAGCACCCCGGGGAGGGGCAATCAGCCCCAGCATTTT. Translating gives CASTPGRGNQPQHF.

The chain carries TRBV2 and TRBJ1-1; tentative D call: TRBD1 (5 bases). The CDR3 spans 13 residues. Germline CDR1 is SNHLY and CDR2 is FYNNEI. Trimming left V 6 bases short and J 1 base short, with 9 bases between. CDR3 in DNA: TGTGCCAGCAGAGTCCAGGGGAACACTGAAGCTTTCTTT. Amino acids: CASRVQGNTEAFF. Using reference TRBV2 and TRBJ1-1 for the parts outside the CDR3, the full variable domain is EPEVTQTPSHQVTQMGQEVILRCVPISNHLYFYWYRQILGQKVEFLVSFYNNEISEKSEIFDDQFSVERPDGSNFTLKIRSTKLEDSAMYFCASRVQGNTEAFFGQGTRLTVV.

The chain couples TRBV13 to TRBJ2-1; 9 bases agree with TRBD2. The CDR3 consists of 18 residues. V shed 5 bases, J shed 0 bases, and the junction held 11 bases outside the gene matches. Germline values: CDR1 PRHDT, CDR2 FYEKMQ (reference sequence). The CDR3 DNA reads as TGTGCCAGCAGCGAGGAGAGCGGGAGGTCGAGCTCCTACAATGAGCAGTTCTTC. Translation: CASSEESGRSSSYNEQFF.

This clone was recorded once. The chain recombines TRBV7-9 with TRBJ2-7; D remains ambiguous. The germline V and J ends were trimmed by 0 bases and 7 bases, with 7 bases remaining between them. This CDR3 spans 12 amino acids. Germline CDR1 is SEHNR and CDR2 is FQNEAQ (reference sequence). This CDR3 is CASSLAGPEQYF. The DNA for the CDR3 is TGTGCCAGCAGCTTAGCTGGCCCAGAGCAGTACTTC. Filled out from reference TRBV7-9 and TRBJ2-7, the complete variable domain reads DTGVSQNPRHKITKRGQNVTFRCDPISEHNRLYWYRQTLGQGPEFLTYFQNEAQLEKSRLLSDRFSAERPKGSFSTLEIQRTEQGDSAMYLCASSLAGPEQYFGPGTRLTVT.